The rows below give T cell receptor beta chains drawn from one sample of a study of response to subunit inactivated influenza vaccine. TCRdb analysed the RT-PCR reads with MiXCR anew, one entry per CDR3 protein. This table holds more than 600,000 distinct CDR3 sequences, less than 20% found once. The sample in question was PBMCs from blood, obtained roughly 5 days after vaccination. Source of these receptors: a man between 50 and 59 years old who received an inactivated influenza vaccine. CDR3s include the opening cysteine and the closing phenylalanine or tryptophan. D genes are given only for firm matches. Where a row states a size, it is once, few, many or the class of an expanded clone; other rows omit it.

cdr3_aa: CASSLEFNRAGNTIYF
cdr3_nt: TGTGCCAGCAGCTTAGAGTTTAACAGGGCTGGAAACACCATATATTTT
j_call: TRBJ1-3
v_call: TRBV7-9
clone_size: few
d_call: .

cdr3_aa: CATSDPTVYGYTF
cdr3_nt: TGTGCCACCAGTGACCCGACGGTCTATGGCTACACCTTC
j_call: TRBJ1-2
v_call: TRBV24-1
clone_size: .
d_call: .

cdr3_aa: CAITQSRTGLETQYF
cdr3_nt: TGTGCCATAACACAGTCACGGACAGGGTTGGAGACCCAGTACTTC
j_call: TRBJ2-5
v_call: TRBV10-3
clone_size: .
d_call: TRBD1

cdr3_aa: CASSLVTGDTDTQYF
cdr3_nt: TGCGCCAGCAGCTTGGTAACGGGAGACACAGATACGCAGTATTTT
j_call: TRBJ2-3
v_call: TRBV5-1
clone_size: .
d_call: .

cdr3_aa: CASSYPGTSGSDRYNEQFF
cdr3_nt: TGCGCCAGCAGCTATCCCGGGACTAGCGGGAGCGATCGCTACAATGAGCAGTTCTTC
j_call: TRBJ2-1
v_call: TRBV5-1
clone_size: .
d_call: TRBD2

cdr3_aa: CATRDRGPYNEQFF
cdr3_nt: TGTGCCACCCGGGACAGGGGGCCCTACAATGAGCAGTTCTTC
j_call: TRBJ2-1
v_call: TRBV10-3
clone_size: few
d_call: TRBD1

cdr3_aa: CASSLNRARTPQHF
cdr3_nt: TGTGCCAGCAGTCTTAACAGGGCCAGAACACCCCAGCATTTT
j_call: TRBJ1-5
v_call: TRBV12-3/TRBV12-4
clone_size: few
d_call: .

cdr3_aa: CSVTGETLGELFF
cdr3_nt: TGCAGCGTAACGGGGGAGACTTTGGGGGAGCTGTTTTTT
j_call: TRBJ2-2
v_call: TRBV29-1
clone_size: few
d_call: .

cdr3_aa: CASGPGHGGTEAFF
cdr3_nt: TGTGCCAGCGGGCCCGGACATGGGGGCACTGAAGCTTTCTTT
j_call: TRBJ1-1
v_call: TRBV28
clone_size: .
d_call: .

cdr3_aa: CASSYRGKTEAFF
cdr3_nt: TGTGCCAGCAGTTACAGGGGAAAAACTGAAGCTTTCTTT
j_call: TRBJ1-1
v_call: TRBV6-6
clone_size: .
d_call: .

cdr3_aa: CSARSRQYNEQFF
cdr3_nt: TGCAGTGCTAGGTCTCGACAGTACAATGAGCAGTTCTTC
j_call: TRBJ2-1
v_call: TRBV20-1
clone_size: .
d_call: .

cdr3_aa: CATSRRQGGTGELFF
cdr3_nt: TGTGCCACCAGCCGTCGACAGGGCGGCACCGGGGAGCTGTTTTTT
j_call: TRBJ2-2
v_call: TRBV15
clone_size: many
d_call: TRBD1

cdr3_aa: CATSSSSPGQGAKPQHF
cdr3_nt: TGTGCCACCAGCAGTTCCTCTCCGGGACAGGGGGCCAAGCCCCAGCATTTT
j_call: TRBJ1-5
v_call: TRBV15
clone_size: few
d_call: TRBD1

cdr3_aa: CASSPNNWIQETQYF
cdr3_nt: TGTGCCAGCAGCCCAAATAACTGGATCCAAGAGACCCAGTACTTC
j_call: TRBJ2-5
v_call: TRBV7-2
clone_size: .
d_call: .

cdr3_aa: CSVDTGGGYTF
cdr3_nt: TGCAGCGTTGACACAGGAGGAGGCTACACCTTC
j_call: TRBJ1-2
v_call: TRBV29-1
clone_size: few
d_call: .